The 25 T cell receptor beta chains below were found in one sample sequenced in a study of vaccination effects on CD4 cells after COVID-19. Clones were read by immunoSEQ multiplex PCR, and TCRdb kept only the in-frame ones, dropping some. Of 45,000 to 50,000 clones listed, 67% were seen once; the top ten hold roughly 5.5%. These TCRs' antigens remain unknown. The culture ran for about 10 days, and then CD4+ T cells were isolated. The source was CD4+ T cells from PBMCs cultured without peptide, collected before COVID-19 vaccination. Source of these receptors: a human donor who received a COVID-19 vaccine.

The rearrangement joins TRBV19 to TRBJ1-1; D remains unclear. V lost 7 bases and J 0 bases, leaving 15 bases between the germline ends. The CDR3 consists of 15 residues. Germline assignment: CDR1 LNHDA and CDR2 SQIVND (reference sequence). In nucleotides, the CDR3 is TGTGCCAGTATCGTGGAGGTAGGGATGAACACTGAAGCTTTCTTT. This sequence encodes CASIVEVGMNTEAFF.

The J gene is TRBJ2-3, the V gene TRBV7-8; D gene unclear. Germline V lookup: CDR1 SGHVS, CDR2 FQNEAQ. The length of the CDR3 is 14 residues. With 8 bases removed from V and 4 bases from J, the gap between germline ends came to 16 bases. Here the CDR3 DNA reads TGTGCCAGCTTTTCCCGCGGTGGGGCAGATACGCAGTATTTT. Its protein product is CASFSRGGADTQYF.

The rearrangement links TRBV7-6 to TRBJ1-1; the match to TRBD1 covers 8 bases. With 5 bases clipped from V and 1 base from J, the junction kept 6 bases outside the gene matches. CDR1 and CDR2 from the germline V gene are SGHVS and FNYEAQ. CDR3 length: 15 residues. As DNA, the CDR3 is TGTGCCAGCAGCCCGGCAGGGGGCCGGAACACTGAAGCTTTCTTT. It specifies CASSPAGGRNTEAFF. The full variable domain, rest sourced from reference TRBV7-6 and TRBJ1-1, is GAGVSQSPRYKVTKRGQDVALRCDPISGHVSLYWYRQALGQGPEFLTYFNYEAQQDKSGLPNDRFSAERPEGSISTLTIQRTEQRDSAMYRCASSPAGGRNTEAFFGQGTRLTVV.

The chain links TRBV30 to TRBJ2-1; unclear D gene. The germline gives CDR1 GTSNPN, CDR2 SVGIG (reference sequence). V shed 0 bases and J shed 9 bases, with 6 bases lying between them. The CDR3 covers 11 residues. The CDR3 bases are TGTGCCTGGAGTGTATATATTGAGCAGTTCTTC. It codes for CAWSVYIEQFF.

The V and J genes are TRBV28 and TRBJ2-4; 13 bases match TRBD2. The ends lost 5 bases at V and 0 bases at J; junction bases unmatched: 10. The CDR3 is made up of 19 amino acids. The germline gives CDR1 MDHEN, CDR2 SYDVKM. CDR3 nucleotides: TGTGCCAGCAGTGACGGACTAGCGGGAGCGGGGGGAGCCAAAAACATTCAGTACTTC. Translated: CASSDGLAGAGGAKNIQYF.

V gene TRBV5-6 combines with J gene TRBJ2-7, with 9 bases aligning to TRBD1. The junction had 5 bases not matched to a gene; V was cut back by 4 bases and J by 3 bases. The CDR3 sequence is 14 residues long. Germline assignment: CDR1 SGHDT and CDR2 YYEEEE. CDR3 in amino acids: CASSPGQGLYEQYF. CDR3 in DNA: TGTGCCAGCAGCCCGGGACAGGGCCTCTACGAGCAGTACTTC.

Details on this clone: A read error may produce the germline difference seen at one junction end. The CDR3 DNA is TGTGCCAGCAGGTTGGACAGGGGGCTTGGGAACACTGAAGCTTTCTTT. Residues: CASRLDRGLGNTEAFF. The chain is built from TRBV5-4 and TRBJ1-1; 11 bases are shared with TRBD1. CDR1 SGHNT and CDR2 YYREEE come from the germline V gene (reference sequence). The CDR3 is made up of 16 amino acids.

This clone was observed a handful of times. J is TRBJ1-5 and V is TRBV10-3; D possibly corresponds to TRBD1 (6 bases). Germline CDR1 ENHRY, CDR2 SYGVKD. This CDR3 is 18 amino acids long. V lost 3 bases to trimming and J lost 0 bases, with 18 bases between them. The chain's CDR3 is CAISDPQGGIYSNQPQHF. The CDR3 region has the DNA TGTGCCATCAGTGATCCACAAGGGGGGATTTATAGCAATCAGCCCCAGCATTTT.

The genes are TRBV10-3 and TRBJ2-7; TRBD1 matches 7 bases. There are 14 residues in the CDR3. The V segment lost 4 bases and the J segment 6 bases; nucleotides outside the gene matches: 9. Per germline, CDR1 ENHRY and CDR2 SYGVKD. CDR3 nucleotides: TGTGCCATCAGTGTTCAGATCAAGGGGGCCGAGCAGTACTTC. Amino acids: CAISVQIKGAEQYF.

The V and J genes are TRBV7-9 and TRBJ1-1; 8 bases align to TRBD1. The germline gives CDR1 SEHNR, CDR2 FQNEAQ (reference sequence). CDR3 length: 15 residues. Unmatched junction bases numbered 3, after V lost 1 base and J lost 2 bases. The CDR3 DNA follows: TGTGCCAGCAGCTTAGGACAGGGGCCTAACACTGAAGCTTTCTTT. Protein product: CASSLGQGPNTEAFF. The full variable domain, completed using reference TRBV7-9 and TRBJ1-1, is DTGVSQNPRHKITKRGQNVTFRCDPISEHNRLYWYRQTLGQGPEFLTYFQNEAQLEKSRLLSDRFSAERPKGSFSTLEIQRTEQGDSAMYLCASSLGQGPNTEAFFGQGTRLTVV.

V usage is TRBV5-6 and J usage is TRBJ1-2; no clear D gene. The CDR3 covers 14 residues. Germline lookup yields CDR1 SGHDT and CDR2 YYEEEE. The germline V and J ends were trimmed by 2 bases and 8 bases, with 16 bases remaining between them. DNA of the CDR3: TGTGCCAGCAGCTTAAAGGGCCCTGATGGGGGCTACACCTTC. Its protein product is CASSLKGPDGGYTF. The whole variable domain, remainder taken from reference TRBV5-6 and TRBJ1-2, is DAGVTQSPTHLIKTRGQQVTLRCSPKSGHDTVSWYQQALGQGPQFIFQYYEEEERQRGNFPDRFSGHQFPNYSSELNVNALLLGDSALYLCASSLKGPDGGYTFGSGTRLTVV.

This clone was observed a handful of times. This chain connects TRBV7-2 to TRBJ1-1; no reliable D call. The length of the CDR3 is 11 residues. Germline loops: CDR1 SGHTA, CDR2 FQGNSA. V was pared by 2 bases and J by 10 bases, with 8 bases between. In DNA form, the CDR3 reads TGTGCCAGCAGCTTATTTGCGACAGCTTTCTTT. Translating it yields CASSLFATAFF.

The CDR3 spells CASSLHRQGTDTQYF. The CDR3 region has the DNA TGCGCCAGCAGCCTTCACCGACAGGGGACAGATACGCAGTATTTT. The gene calls are TRBV4-1 and TRBJ2-3; 8 nucleotides align to TRBD1. The germline V gene encodes CDR1 MGHRA and CDR2 YSYEKL. CDR3 length: 15 residues. V shed 4 bases and J 3 bases; nucleotides not matched to a gene: 6.

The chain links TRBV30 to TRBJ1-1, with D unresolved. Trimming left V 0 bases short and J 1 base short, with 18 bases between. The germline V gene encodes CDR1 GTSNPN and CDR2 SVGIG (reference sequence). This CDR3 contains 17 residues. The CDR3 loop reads CAWSVRGPKRANTEAFF. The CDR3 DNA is TGTGCCTGGAGTGTACGAGGTCCGAAGCGGGCGAACACTGAAGCTTTCTTT.

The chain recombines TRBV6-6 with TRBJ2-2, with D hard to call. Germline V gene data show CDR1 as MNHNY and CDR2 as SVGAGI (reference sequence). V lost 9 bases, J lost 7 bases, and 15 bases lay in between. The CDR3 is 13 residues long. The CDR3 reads CASPDPLDGELFF. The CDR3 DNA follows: TGTGCCAGTCCCGACCCCCTCGACGGGGAGCTGTTTTTT.

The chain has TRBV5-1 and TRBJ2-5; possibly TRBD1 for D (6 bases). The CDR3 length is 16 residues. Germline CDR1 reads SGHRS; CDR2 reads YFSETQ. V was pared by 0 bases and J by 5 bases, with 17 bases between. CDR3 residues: CASSLAGYRAGETQYF. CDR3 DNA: TGCGCCAGCAGCTTGGCCGGTTACAGGGCGGGTGAGACCCAGTACTTC.

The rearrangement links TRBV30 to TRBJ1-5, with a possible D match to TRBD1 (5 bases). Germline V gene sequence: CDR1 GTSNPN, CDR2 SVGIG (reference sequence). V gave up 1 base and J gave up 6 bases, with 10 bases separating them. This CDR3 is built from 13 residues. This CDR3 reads CAWSAQGGQPQHF. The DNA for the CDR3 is TGTGCCTGGAGTGCCCAGGGTGGTCAGCCCCAGCATTTT. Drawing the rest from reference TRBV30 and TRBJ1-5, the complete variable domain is SQTIHQWPATLVQPVGSPLSLECTVEGTSNPNLYWYRQAAGRGLQLLFYSVGIGQISSEVPQNLSASRPQDRQFILSSKKLLLSDSGFYLCAWSAQGGQPQHFGDGTRLSIL.

The DNA of the CDR3 is TGTGCCAGCAGCTTAGCCGCCCGGGACAGGGGTGAGACCCAGTACTTC. Residues: CASSLAARDRGETQYF. The rearrangement links TRBV7-2 to TRBJ2-5, with 10 bases fitting TRBD1. Germline CDR1 is SGHTA and CDR2 is FQGNSA. The V gene end was trimmed by 0 bases and the J gene end by 5 bases; junction bases not matched to a gene: 6. The CDR3 loop spans 16 amino acids.

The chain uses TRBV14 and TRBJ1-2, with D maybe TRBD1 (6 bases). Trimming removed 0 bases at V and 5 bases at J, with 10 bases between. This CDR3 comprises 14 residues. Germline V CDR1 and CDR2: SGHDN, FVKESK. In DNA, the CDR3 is TGTGCCAGCAGCCAAGATCAGGGGACGTATGGCTACACCTTC. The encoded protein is CASSQDQGTYGYTF.

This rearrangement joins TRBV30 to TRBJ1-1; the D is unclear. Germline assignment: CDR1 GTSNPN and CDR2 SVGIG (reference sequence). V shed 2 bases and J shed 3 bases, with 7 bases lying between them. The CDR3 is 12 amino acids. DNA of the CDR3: TGTGCCTGGAGTCTGCTAGACACTGAAGCTTTCTTT. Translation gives CAWSLLDTEAFF.

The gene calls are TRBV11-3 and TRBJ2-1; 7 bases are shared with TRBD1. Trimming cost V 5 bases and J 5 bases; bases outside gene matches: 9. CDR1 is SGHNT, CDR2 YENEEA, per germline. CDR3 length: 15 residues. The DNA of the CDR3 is TGTGCCAGCAGCCCCCGGGACAGCCTTAACAATGAGCAGTTCTTC. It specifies CASSPRDSLNNEQFF. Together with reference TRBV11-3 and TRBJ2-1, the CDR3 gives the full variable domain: EAGVVQSPRYKIIEKKQPVAFWCNPISGHNTLYWYLQNLGQGPELLIRYENEEAVDDSQLPKDRFSAERLKGVDSTLKIQPAELGDSAVYLCASSPRDSLNNEQFFGPGTRLTVL.

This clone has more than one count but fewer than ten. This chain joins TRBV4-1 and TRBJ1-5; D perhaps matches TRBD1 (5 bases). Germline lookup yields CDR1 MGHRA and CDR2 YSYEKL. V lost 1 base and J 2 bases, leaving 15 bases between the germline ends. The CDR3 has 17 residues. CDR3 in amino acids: CASSQGSPQGGNQPQHF. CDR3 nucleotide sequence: TGCGCCAGCAGCCAAGGTTCGCCTCAGGGAGGCAATCAGCCCCAGCATTTT.

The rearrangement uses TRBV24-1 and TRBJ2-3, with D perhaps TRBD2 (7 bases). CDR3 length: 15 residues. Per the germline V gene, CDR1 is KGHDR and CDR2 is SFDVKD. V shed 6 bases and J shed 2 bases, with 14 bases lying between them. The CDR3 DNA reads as TGTGCCACCAGTAAGGCCGGGGGGCCCACAGATACGCAGTATTTT. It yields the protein CATSKAGGPTDTQYF.

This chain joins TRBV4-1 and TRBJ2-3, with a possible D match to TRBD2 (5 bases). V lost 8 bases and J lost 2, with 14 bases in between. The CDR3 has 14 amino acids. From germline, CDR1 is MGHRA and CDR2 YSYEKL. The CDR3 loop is CASGGGAATDTQYF. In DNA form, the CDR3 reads TGCGCCAGCGGCGGTGGAGCGGCCACAGATACGCAGTATTTT.

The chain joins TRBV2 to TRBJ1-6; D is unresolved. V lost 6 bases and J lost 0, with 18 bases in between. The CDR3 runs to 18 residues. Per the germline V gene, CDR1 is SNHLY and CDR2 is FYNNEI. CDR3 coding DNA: TGTGCCAGCAGCCCGCGGAACATCCTAAGCTCCTATAATTCACCCCTCCACTTT. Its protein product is CASSPRNILSSYNSPLHF.